This TCR beta chain was found in a study of T cell clones after liver transplantation. Study-level information: In this trial, immunosuppression withdrawal was attempted within 2 years of liver transplant. TCRbeta sequencing after a pre-transplant mixed lymphocyte reaction identified graft-donor-reactive clones, later tracked in post-transplant blood. Regarding the study as a whole: In a couple of subjects, few donor cells limited the measurable donor-reactive repertoire.

This CDR3 has 15 amino acids. Per the germline V gene, CDR1 is SGHRS and CDR2 is YFSETQ. V gave up 0 bases and J gave up 1 base, with 8 bases separating them. For this clone: Its specificity is not known.

Generated by immunoSEQ multiplex PCR, the TCRdb table keeps only in-frame clones and is missing some. The table shows nearly 55,000 clones, with around 85% occurring only once. This clonotype was sampled from a human donor who received a liver transplant. The source material was CD4+ T cells from blood, sampled before liver transplant. The rearrangement uses TRBV5-1 and TRBJ1-5; D unclear. CDR3 bases: TGCGCCAGCAGCTTGGATCTTGGGAGCAATCAGCCCCAGCATTTT. Its protein is CASSLDLGSNQPQHF.